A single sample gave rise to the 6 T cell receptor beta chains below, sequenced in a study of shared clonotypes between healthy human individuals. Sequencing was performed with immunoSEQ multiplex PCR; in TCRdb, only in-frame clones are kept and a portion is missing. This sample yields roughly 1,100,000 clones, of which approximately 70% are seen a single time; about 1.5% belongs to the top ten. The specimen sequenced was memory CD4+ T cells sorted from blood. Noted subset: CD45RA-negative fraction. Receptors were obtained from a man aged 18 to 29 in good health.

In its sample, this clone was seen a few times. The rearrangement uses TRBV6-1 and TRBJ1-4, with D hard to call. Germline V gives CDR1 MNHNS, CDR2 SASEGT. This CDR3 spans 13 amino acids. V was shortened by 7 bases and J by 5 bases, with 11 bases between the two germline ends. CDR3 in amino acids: CASTQDFNEKLFF. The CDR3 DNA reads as TGTGCCAGCACCCAGGACTTCAATGAAAAACTGTTTTTT.

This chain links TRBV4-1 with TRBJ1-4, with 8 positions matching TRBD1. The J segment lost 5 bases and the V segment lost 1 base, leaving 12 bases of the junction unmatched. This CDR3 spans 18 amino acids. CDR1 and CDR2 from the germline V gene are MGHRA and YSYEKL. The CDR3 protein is CASSQVGAGRQGNEKLFF. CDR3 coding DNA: TGCGCCAGCAGCCAAGTGGGGGCGGGGAGACAGGGGAATGAAAAACTGTTTTTT.

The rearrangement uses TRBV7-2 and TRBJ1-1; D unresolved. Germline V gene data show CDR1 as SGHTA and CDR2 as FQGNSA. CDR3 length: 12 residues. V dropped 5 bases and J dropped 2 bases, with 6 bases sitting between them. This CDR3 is CASSNQNTEAFF. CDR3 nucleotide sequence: TGTGCCAGCAGCAATCAAAACACTGAAGCTTTCTTT. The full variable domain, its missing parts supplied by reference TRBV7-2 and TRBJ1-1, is GAGVSQSPSNKVTEKGKDVELRCDPISGHTALYWYRQSLGQGLEFLIYFQGNSAPDKSGLPSDRFSAERTGGSVSTLTIQRTQQEDSAVYLCASSNQNTEAFFGQGTRLTVV.

CDR3 region: CASAKDRVNTEAFF. CDR3 nucleotides: TGTGCCAGCGCCAAGGACAGGGTGAACACTGAAGCTTTCTTT. The chain uses TRBV6-5 and TRBJ1-1, with 8 nucleotides matching TRBD1. This CDR3 is built from 14 residues. Trimming removed 8 bases from V and 0 bases from J; junction bases left unmatched: 5. Germline V gene sequence: CDR1 MNHEY, CDR2 SVGAGI.

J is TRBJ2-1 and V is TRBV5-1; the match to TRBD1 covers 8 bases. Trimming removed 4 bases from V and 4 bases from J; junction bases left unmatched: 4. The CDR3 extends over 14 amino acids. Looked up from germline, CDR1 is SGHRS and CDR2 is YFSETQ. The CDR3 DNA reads TGCGCCAGCAGCCCGGGACAGGCGTACAATGAGCAGTTCTTC. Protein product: CASSPGQAYNEQFF.

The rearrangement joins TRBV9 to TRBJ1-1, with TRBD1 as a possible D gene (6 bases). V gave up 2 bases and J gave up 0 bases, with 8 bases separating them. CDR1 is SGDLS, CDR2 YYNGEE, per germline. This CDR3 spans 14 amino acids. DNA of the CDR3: TGTGCCAGCAGCGTGAGGGGGATGAACACTGAAGCTTTCTTT. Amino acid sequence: CASSVRGMNTEAFF.